These 30 T cell receptor beta chains share one sample of origin, sequenced in a study of blood T cell repertoires in COVID-19. Produced via immunoSEQ multiplex PCR; TCRdb's table is partial and in-frame only. The sample has about 17,000 clones, around 79% seen once. Sequencing was done on a sample of peripheral blood. These receptors came from a woman in her seventies with active COVID-19.

This chain connects TRBV5-1 to TRBJ1-1; 7 bases fit TRBD1. In germline, CDR1 is SGHRS, CDR2 YFSETQ. V was pared by 5 bases and J by 4 bases, with 11 bases of the junction left unmatched. There are 15 residues in the CDR3. CDR3 nucleotide sequence: TGCGCCAGCAGGGTAACAGGGGCCCAGGGCACTGAAGCTTTCTTT. Residues: CASRVTGAQGTEAFF. Variable domain in full (rest from reference TRBV5-1 and TRBJ1-1): KAGVTQTPRYLIKTRGQQVTLSCSPISGHRSVSWYQQTPGQGLQFLFEYFSETQRNKGNFPGRFSGRQFSNSRSEMNVSTLELGDSALYLCASRVTGAQGTEAFFGQGTRLTVV.

Within the sample, this clone is medium-sized. This rearrangement joins TRBV9 to TRBJ2-7, with a weak D call TRBD1 (5 bases). The CDR3 sequence is 15 residues long. The V gene's germline CDR1 is SGDLS and CDR2 YYNGEE. Trimming took 4 bases from V and 3 from J, leaving 17 bases between them. The CDR3 region has the DNA TGTGCCAGCAGCCTTCTTCCGCAGGGTAGCTACGAGCAGTACTTC. Translated, it gives CASSLLPQGSYEQYF.

The chain recombines TRBV10-3 with TRBJ2-7, with D perhaps matching TRBD1 (5 bases). Germline CDR1 reads ENHRY; CDR2 reads SYGVKD. The CDR3 extends over 14 amino acids. Trimming shortened V by 3 bases and J by 2 bases, and 11 bases separated the two germline ends. The CDR3 nucleotides read TGTGCCATCAGTGAATTCGGACAACCCTACGAGCAGTACTTC. Translation gives CAISEFGQPYEQYF.

J is TRBJ2-3 and V is TRBV10-3; 16 bases line up with TRBD2. CDR1 is ENHRY and CDR2 is SYGVKD in the germline V gene. The V segment lost 10 bases and the J segment 4 bases; nucleotides outside the gene matches: 8. The CDR3 totals 16 residues. The CDR3 DNA reads as TGTGCCACTTTACCCGGGACTAGCGGGAGGGCAGATACGCAGTATTTT. Translation gives CATLPGTSGRADTQYF.

The rearrangement joins TRBV5-1 to TRBJ2-7; D is perhaps TRBD2 (6 bases). This CDR3 comprises 15 residues. V gave up 3 bases and J gave up 1 base, with 14 bases separating them. The germline V gene encodes CDR1 SGHRS and CDR2 YFSETQ. CDR3 in amino acids: CASSYGGGSSYEQYF. The CDR3 DNA sequence: TGCGCCAGCAGCTATGGCGGAGGGAGTTCCTACGAGCAGTACTTC. Filled out from reference TRBV5-1 and TRBJ2-7, the complete variable domain reads KAGVTQTPRYLIKTRGQQVTLSCSPISGHRSVSWYQQTPGQGLQFLFEYFSETQRNKGNFPGRFSGRQFSNSRSEMNVSTLELGDSALYLCASSYGGGSSYEQYFGPGTRLTVT.

The chain uses TRBV3-1 (or the pseudogene TRBV3-2) and TRBJ1-6; a weak D match, TRBD1 (5 bases). V lost 5 bases and J lost 5, with 13 bases in between. The CDR3 is 15 residues long. Germline CDR1 reads LGHDT; CDR2 reads YNNKEL (reference sequence). The CDR3 here is CASSSDSAHNSPLHF. For the CDR3, the DNA is TGTGCCAGCAGCTCTGACAGTGCGCATAATTCACCCCTCCACTTT.

This clone has only one observation. The rearrangement joins TRBV3-1 (or the pseudogene TRBV3-2) to TRBJ2-5; 7 bases align to TRBD1. The CDR3 is 15 residues long. V dropped 4 bases and J dropped 4; count of bases not matched to a gene: 9. CDR1 is LGHDT and CDR2 is YNNKEL in the germline V gene (reference sequence). The CDR3 spells CASSRIGQAGETQYF. The CDR3 region has the DNA TGTGCCAGCAGCCGGATTGGACAGGCGGGAGAGACCCAGTACTTC.

This rearrangement joins TRBV27 to TRBJ2-3, with 12 bases fitting TRBD2. CDR3 length equals 16 residues. From germline, CDR1 is MNHEY and CDR2 SMNVEV (reference sequence). V gave up 4 bases and J gave up 5 bases; unmatched junction bases: 7. The CDR3 DNA follows: TGTGCCAGCAGTTCCCGGCTAGCGGGAGGGATAGATACGCAGTATTTT. It codes for CASSSRLAGGIDTQYF.

This clone showed up just once. The chain joins TRBV4-1 to TRBJ1-2; 9 nucleotides match TRBD1. Germline assignment: CDR1 MGHRA and CDR2 YSYEKL. The V segment lost 0 bases and the J segment 8 bases; nucleotides outside the gene matches: 10. The CDR3 spans 16 residues. The CDR3 is CASSQETTGGVWGYTF. The CDR3 DNA reads TGCGCCAGCAGCCAAGAGACCACAGGGGGCGTCTGGGGCTACACCTTC.

The chain has TRBV5-6 and TRBJ2-7; 8 nucleotides agree with TRBD2. CDR1 and CDR2 (germline): SGHDT, YYEEEE. V dropped 0 bases and J dropped 2; count of bases not matched to a gene: 1. CDR3 length: 14 amino acids. The CDR3 sequence is CASSLGGRTYEQYF. The CDR3, as DNA: TGTGCCAGCAGCTTGGGCGGGAGGACCTACGAGCAGTACTTC.

The chain recombines TRBV10-1 with TRBJ2-7; unclear D gene. The germline V gene encodes CDR1 WNHNN and CDR2 SYGVQD (reference sequence). With 5 bases removed from V and 6 bases from J, the gap between germline ends came to 14 bases. The CDR3 runs 13 residues. The CDR3 nucleotides read TGCGCCAGCAGTACAGATAGTGTTTCCGAGCAGTACTTC. Its protein product is CASSTDSVSEQYF.

This clone was detected only once. The chain recombines TRBV18 with TRBJ2-5; 8 nucleotides match TRBD2. Germline V gene lookup returns CDR1 KGHSH and CDR2 LQKENI. The CDR3 consists of 15 residues. V trimming: 3 bases; J trimming: 5 bases; junction bases outside the gene matches: 8. CDR3: CASSPSGLASETQYF. The CDR3 region has the DNA TGTGCCAGCTCACCGAGCGGACTAGCAAGTGAGACCCAGTACTTC. The full variable domain, rest sourced from reference TRBV18 and TRBJ2-5, is NAGVMQNPRHLVRRRGQEARLRCSPMKGHSHVYWYRQLPEEGLKFMVYLQKENIIDESGMPKERFSAEFPKEGPSILRIQQVVRGDSAAYFCASSPSGLASETQYFGPGTRLLVL.

V is TRBV23-1 and J is TRBJ1-6; no clear D. TRBV23-1 is sorted into the ORF group, with uncertain function. V lost 3 bases and J lost 7, with 4 bases in between. The CDR3 loop spans 12 amino acids. The CDR3 spells CASSQANSPLHF. The CDR3 nucleotides read TGCGCCAGCAGTCAGGCAAATTCACCCCTCCACTTT.

The chain links TRBV6-5 to TRBJ1-5, with D tentatively TRBD1 (5 bases). The V end lost 6 bases, the J end lost 0 bases, and 12 bases lay between the germline ends. CDR3 length: 15 amino acids. CDR1 and CDR2 (germline): MNHEY, SVGAGI. CDR3 sequence: CASRPSGGSNQPQHF. In DNA, the CDR3 is TGTGCCAGCAGACCATCGGGGGGTAGCAATCAGCCCCAGCATTTT.

V and J are TRBV6-5 and TRBJ1-2, with TRBD1 matching over 7 bases. The germline gives CDR1 MNHEY, CDR2 SVGAGI. With 6 bases clipped from V and 2 bases from J, the junction kept 3 bases outside the gene matches. The CDR3 sequence is 13 residues long. The chain's CDR3 is CASRAGGNYGYTF. As DNA, the CDR3 is TGTGCCAGCAGGGCAGGGGGGAACTATGGCTACACCTTC.

This clone occurred a few times. V gene TRBV6-2 or TRBV6-3 combines with J gene TRBJ2-1; possibly TRBD2 for D (7 bases). The CDR3 is 18 residues long. Germline CDR1 and CDR2: MNHEY and SVGEGT. V lost 0 bases and J 3 bases, leaving 18 bases between the germline ends. CDR3 residues: CASSYSPPSGGIYNEQFF. The CDR3, as DNA: TGTGCCAGCAGTTACTCACCCCCCTCGGGGGGCATCTACAATGAGCAGTTCTTC.

The chain couples TRBV24-1 to TRBJ2-1; 13 bases align to TRBD2. V lost 4 bases and J lost 2; bases outside the gene matches: 10. Germline CDR1 and CDR2: KGHDR and SFDVKD. The CDR3 runs to 19 residues. The CDR3 region is CATSDQRTSGRVTYNEQFF. Here the CDR3 DNA reads TGTGCCACCAGTGACCAGAGGACTAGCGGGAGAGTCACCTACAATGAGCAGTTCTTC.

The genes are TRBV9 and TRBJ2-7; TRBD1 matches 8 bases. The germline V gene encodes CDR1 SGDLS and CDR2 YYNGEE. Unmatched junction bases numbered 8, after V lost 3 bases and J lost 6 bases. CDR3 length: 14 amino acids. The CDR3 reads CASSGPSTGGEQYF. The CDR3 coding sequence is TGTGCCAGCAGCGGACCCTCAACAGGGGGCGAGCAGTACTTC.

In its sample, this clone was seen once. The chain is built from TRBV7-9 and TRBJ1-5; 7 bases fit TRBD1. The germline CDR1 and CDR2 sequences are SEHNR and FQNEAQ (reference sequence). The CDR3 consists of 17 residues. Unmatched junction bases numbered 14, after V lost 5 bases and J lost 4 bases. The DNA of the CDR3 is TGTGCCAGCAGCCCCCAACCACTGGGACAGAGAAATCAGCCCCAGCATTTT. This encodes CASSPQPLGQRNQPQHF.

The V call is TRBV9, the J call TRBJ2-7; D uncertain. The CDR3 has 14 amino acids. The germline V gene encodes CDR1 SGDLS and CDR2 YYNGEE. V lost 4 bases and J 2 bases, leaving 13 bases between the germline ends. CDR3 protein: CASSPQRRPYEQYF. As DNA, the CDR3 is TGTGCCAGCAGCCCCCAACGGCGGCCCTACGAGCAGTACTTC.

V usage is TRBV2 and J usage is TRBJ2-3; D remains ambiguous. This CDR3 has 11 amino acids. Germline loops: CDR1 SNHLY, CDR2 FYNNEI. V was shortened by 6 bases and J by 2 bases, with 3 bases between the two germline ends. The CDR3 DNA sequence: TGTGCCAGCAGCCTCACAGATACGCAGTATTTT. Translated: CASSLTDTQYF.

The V call is TRBV28, the J call TRBJ1-3; D remains ambiguous. The length of the CDR3 is 14 residues. Germline-derived CDR1 and CDR2 are MDHEN and SYDVKM. Trimming took off 5 bases at V and 0 bases at J, with 8 bases between the two ends. CDR3 in DNA: TGTGCCAGCAGTATCGTCCTCTCTGGAAACACCATATATTTT. It is translated as CASSIVLSGNTIYF.

This clone was found once. The rearrangement joins TRBV19 to TRBJ2-2; unclear D gene. The CDR3 is made up of 14 amino acids. Deletions cut 4 bases from V and 3 bases from J, with 9 bases between. The germline CDR1 and CDR2 sequences are LNHDA and SQIVND (reference sequence). CDR3 amino acids: CASSTTADTGELFF. CDR3 DNA: TGTGCCAGTAGTACGACCGCGGACACCGGGGAGCTGTTTTTT.

This clone was seen a few times. The chain has TRBV18 and TRBJ2-1; TRBD1 aligns across 10 bases. Germline loops: CDR1 KGHSH, CDR2 LQKENI. This CDR3 is 16 amino acids long. J lost 5 bases, V lost 3 bases, and 7 bases had no gene match. CDR3 sequence (DNA): TGTGCCAGCTCACCCAATAGACAGGGGGCGAACAATGAGCAGTTCTTC. It yields the protein CASSPNRQGANNEQFF.

The genes are TRBV7-9 and TRBJ2-1, with 10 bases matching TRBD2. J gave up 15 bases and V 0 bases, and 8 bases lay outside the gene matches. CDR3 size: 14 residues. Germline CDR1 reads SEHNR; CDR2 reads FQNEAQ (reference sequence). CDR3 sequence reads: CASSLAASGSRRFF. CDR3 coding DNA: TGTGCCAGCAGCTTAGCGGCTAGCGGGAGCAGGCGGTTCTTC.

This chain joins TRBV5-1 and TRBJ1-1; D is ambiguous. Germline V gene data show CDR1 as SGHRS and CDR2 as YFSETQ. CDR3 size: 13 residues. V was cut by 0 bases and J by 3 bases, with 6 bases left in between. The CDR3, as DNA: TGCGCCAGCAGCTTGGATACAGACACTGAAGCTTTCTTT. This codes for CASSLDTDTEAFF.

The CDR3 is CASSLGPTRGDEKLFF. CDR3 DNA sequence: TGCGCCAGCAGCTTGGGCCCGACGCGCGGGGATGAAAAACTGTTTTTT. The rearrangement uses TRBV5-1 and TRBJ1-4; D ambiguous. V lost 0 bases, J lost 6 bases, and 15 bases lay in between. CDR1 SGHRS and CDR2 YFSETQ come from the germline V gene. The CDR3 is 16 amino acids.

The chain uses TRBV19 and TRBJ2-3, with TRBD1 as a possible D gene (6 bases). The ends were cut back, 4 bases at V and 5 bases at J, with 16 bases in the middle. The CDR3 runs 15 residues. Per germline, CDR1 LNHDA and CDR2 SQIVND (reference sequence). The CDR3 DNA follows: TGTGCCAGTAGTAGGGGGCGTAGAGGTGAAGATACGCAGTATTTT. Protein: CASSRGRRGEDTQYF. Complete variable domain (other parts from reference TRBV19 and TRBJ2-3): DGGITQSPKYLFRKEGQNVTLSCEQNLNHDAMYWYRQDPGQGLRLIYYSQIVNDFQKGDIAEGYSVSREKKESFPLTVTSAQKNPTAFYLCASSRGRRGEDTQYFGPGTRLTVL.

The chain couples TRBV19 to TRBJ2-1; no clear D. CDR1 is LNHDA and CDR2 is SQIVND in the germline V gene (reference sequence). The ends were cut back, 7 bases at V and 8 bases at J, with 15 bases in the middle. The CDR3 has 13 residues. The DNA for the CDR3 is TGTGCCAGTAATTTGGGCAGGTACGATGAGCAGTTCTTC. Translation: CASNLGRYDEQFF.

The CDR3 DNA is TGCAGCGTTGCGGGGGAATCCTACGAGCAGTACTTC. Translated: CSVAGESYEQYF. The genes are TRBV29-1 and TRBJ2-7, with D possibly TRBD2 on 6 matching bases. Trimming took 4 bases from V and 1 from J, leaving 8 bases between them. The CDR3 is 12 amino acids. The germline V gene encodes CDR1 SQVTM and CDR2 ANQGSEA.